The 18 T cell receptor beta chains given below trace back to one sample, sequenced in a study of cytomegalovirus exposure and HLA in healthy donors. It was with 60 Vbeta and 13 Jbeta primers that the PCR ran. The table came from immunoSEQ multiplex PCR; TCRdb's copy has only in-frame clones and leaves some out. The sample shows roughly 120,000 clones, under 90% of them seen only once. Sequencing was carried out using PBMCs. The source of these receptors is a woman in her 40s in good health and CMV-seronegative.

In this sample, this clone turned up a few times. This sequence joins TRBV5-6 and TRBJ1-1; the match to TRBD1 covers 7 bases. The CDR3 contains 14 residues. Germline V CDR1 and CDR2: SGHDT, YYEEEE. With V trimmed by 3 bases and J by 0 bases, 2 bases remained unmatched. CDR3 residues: CASSWGQMNTEAFF. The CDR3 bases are TGTGCCAGCAGCTGGGGACAGATGAACACTGAAGCTTTCTTT.

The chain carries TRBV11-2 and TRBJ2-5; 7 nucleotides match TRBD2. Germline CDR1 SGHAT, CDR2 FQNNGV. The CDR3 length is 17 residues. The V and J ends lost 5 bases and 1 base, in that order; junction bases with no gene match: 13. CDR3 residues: CASSPSGVGGGQETQYF. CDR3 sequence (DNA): TGTGCCAGCAGCCCCTCGGGGGTTGGCGGGGGCCAAGAGACCCAGTACTTC.

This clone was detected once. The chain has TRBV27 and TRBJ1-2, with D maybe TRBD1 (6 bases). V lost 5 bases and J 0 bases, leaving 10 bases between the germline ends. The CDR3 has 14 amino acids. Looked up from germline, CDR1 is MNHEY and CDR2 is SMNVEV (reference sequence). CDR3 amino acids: CASSKQGTNYGYTF. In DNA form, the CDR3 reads TGTGCCAGCAGTAAACAGGGTACTAACTATGGCTACACCTTC.

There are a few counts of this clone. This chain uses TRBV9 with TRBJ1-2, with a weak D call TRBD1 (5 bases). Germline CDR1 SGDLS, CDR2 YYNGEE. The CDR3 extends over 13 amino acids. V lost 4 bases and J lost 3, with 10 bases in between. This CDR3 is CASSPDIDYGYTF. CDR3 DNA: TGTGCCAGCAGCCCGGACATAGACTATGGCTACACCTTC.

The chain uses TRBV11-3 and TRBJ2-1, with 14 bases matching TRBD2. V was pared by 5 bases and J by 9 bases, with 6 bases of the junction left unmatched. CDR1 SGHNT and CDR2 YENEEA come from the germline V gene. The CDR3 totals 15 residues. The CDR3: CASSQGLAGASEQFF. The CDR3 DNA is TGTGCCAGCAGCCAGGGACTAGCGGGAGCCAGTGAGCAGTTCTTC. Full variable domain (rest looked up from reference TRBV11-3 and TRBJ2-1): EAGVVQSPRYKIIEKKQPVAFWCNPISGHNTLYWYLQNLGQGPELLIRYENEEAVDDSQLPKDRFSAERLKGVDSTLKIQPAELGDSAVYLCASSQGLAGASEQFFGPGTRLTVL.

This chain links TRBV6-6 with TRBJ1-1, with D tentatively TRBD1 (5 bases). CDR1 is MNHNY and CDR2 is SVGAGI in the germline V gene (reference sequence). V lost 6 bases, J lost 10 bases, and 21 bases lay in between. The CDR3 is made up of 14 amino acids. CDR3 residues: CASRPGQPWPIAFF. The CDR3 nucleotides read TGTGCCAGCAGACCAGGACAACCGTGGCCCATAGCTTTCTTT.

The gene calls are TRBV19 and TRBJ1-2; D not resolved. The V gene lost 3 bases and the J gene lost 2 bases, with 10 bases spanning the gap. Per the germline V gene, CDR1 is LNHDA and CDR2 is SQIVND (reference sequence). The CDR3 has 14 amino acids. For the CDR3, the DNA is TGTGCCAGTAGTATGCTATCCAGGAACTATGGCTACACCTTC. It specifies CASSMLSRNYGYTF. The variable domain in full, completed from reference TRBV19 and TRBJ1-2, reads DGGITQSPKYLFRKEGQNVTLSCEQNLNHDAMYWYRQDPGQGLRLIYYSQIVNDFQKGDIAEGYSVSREKKESFPLTVTSAQKNPTAFYLCASSMLSRNYGYTFGSGTRLTVV.

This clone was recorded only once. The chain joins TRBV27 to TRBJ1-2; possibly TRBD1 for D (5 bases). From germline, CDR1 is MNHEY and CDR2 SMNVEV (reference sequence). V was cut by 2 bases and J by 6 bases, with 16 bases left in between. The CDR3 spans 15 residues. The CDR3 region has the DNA TGTGCCAGCAGTTTAACACTCCAGGGAACCGATGGCTACACCTTC. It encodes CASSLTLQGTDGYTF.

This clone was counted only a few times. DNA for the CDR3: TGCGCCAGCAGCCCGGATATTCGGGGGACTCCGAGCTCCTACGAGCAGTACTTC. It is translated as CASSPDIRGTPSSYEQYF. The chain is built from TRBV5-1 and TRBJ2-7; D might be TRBD2 (6 bases). Germline V gene data show CDR1 as SGHRS and CDR2 as YFSETQ. V lost 4 bases and J 0 bases, leaving 23 bases between the germline ends. This CDR3 has 18 amino acids.

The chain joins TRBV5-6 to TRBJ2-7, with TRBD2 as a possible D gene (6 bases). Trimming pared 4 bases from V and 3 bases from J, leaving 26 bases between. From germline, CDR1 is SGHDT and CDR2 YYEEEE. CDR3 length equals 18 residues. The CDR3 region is CASSGGMGFGWGSYEQYF. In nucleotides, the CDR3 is TGTGCCAGCAGCGGGGGGATGGGGTTCGGGTGGGGGAGCTACGAGCAGTACTTC.

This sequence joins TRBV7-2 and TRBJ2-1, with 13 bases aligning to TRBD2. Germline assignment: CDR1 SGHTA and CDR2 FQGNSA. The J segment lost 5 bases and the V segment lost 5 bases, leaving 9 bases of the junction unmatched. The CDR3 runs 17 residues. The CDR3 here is CASSVTSGRATHNEQFF. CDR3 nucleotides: TGTGCCAGCAGCGTAACTAGCGGGAGGGCCACACACAATGAGCAGTTCTTC.

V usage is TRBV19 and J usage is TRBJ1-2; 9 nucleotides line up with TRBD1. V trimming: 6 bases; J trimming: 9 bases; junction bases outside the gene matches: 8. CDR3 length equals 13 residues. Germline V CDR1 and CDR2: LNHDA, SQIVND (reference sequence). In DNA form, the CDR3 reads TGTGCCAGTAGCCCCCGGGACAGGGTCCGCTACACCTTC. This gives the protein CASSPRDRVRYTF.

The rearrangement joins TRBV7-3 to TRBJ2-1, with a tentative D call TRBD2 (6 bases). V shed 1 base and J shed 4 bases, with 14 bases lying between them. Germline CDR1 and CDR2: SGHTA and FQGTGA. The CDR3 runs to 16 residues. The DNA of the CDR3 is TGTGCCAGCAGCTTAAACGGCGGGATTTCGTACAATGAGCAGTTCTTC. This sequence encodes CASSLNGGISYNEQFF.

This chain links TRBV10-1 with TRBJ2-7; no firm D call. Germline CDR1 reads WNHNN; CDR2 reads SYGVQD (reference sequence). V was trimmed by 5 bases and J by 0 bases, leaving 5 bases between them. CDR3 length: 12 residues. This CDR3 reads CASSMSSYEQYF. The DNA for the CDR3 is TGCGCCAGCAGTATGAGCTCCTACGAGCAGTACTTC.

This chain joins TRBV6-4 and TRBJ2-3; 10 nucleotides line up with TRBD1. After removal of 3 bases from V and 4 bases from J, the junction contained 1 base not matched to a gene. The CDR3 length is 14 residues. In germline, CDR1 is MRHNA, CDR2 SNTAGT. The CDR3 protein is CASSETGGPDTQYF. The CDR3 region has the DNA TGTGCCAGCAGTGAGACAGGGGGCCCAGATACGCAGTATTTT.

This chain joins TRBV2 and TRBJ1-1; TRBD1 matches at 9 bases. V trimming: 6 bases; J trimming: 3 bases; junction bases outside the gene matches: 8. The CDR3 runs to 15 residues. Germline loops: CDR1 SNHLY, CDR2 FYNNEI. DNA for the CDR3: TGTGCCAGCAGCGATCCCGACAGGGGGTACACTGAAGCTTTCTTT. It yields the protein CASSDPDRGYTEAFF.

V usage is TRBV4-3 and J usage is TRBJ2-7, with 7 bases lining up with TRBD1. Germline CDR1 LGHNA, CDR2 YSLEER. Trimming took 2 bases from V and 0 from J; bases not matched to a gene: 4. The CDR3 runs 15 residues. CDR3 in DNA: TGCGCCAGCAGCCAACAACAGGGGACCTCCTACGAGCAGTACTTC. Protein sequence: CASSQQQGTSYEQYF.

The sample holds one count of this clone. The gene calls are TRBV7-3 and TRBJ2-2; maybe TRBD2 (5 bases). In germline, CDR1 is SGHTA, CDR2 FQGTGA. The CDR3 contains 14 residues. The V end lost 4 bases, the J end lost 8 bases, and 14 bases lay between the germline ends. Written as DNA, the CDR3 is TGTGCCAGCAGCTCTACCCGGGGTCTGGGGGAGCTGTTTTTT. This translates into CASSSTRGLGELFF.